This T cell receptor beta chain was captured by sequencing in a study of patients and donors after allogeneic stem cell transplantation. This CDR3 is 15 amino acids long. Germline V lookup: CDR1 DFQATT, CDR2 SNEGSKA (reference sequence). Trimming at V came to 5 bases and at J to 2 bases, leaving 5 bases not matched to a gene. TCRdb itself ran the RT-PCR reads through MiXCR, one entry per CDR3 protein. Found here are approximately 220,000 distinct CDR3 sequences, around two fifths of them singletons; the top ten hold about 9.9%. Sequenced: blood, either unsorted or a sorted T cell fraction (not recorded which). This receptor was taken from a human donor who was either an allogeneic HSCT recipient or a stem cell or donor lymphocyte infusion donor (not recorded which). It is not recorded whose cells these are; they may come from a transplant donor. The chain combines TRBV20-1 with TRBJ2-7; TRBD2 matches 14 bases. The CDR3 here is CSAPLGLAGAYEQYF. The CDR3 DNA follows: TGCAGTGCTCCGTTGGGACTAGCGGGGGCCTACGAGCAGTACTTC.